This TCR beta chain derives from a study of response to subunit inactivated influenza vaccine. A remark on this clonotype: Its antigen is unidentified.

Study conclusions and caveats: Few new T cells, the authors suggested, are recruited by each seasonal influenza vaccination.

TCRdb redid the calling of the RT-PCR reads with MiXCR, one entry per CDR3 protein. The table lists some 520,000 distinct CDR3 sequences, 15% to 20% of them singletons. The V and J ends lost 6 bases and 5 bases respectively, with 16 bases between them. The CDR3 loop spans 14 amino acids. This TCR was recovered from a man aged 50 to 69 who received an inactivated influenza vaccine. The rearrangement joins TRBV12-3 or TRBV12-4 to TRBJ1-1; D may be TRBD1 (5 bases). Sample: CD4+ T cells sorted from PBMCs, taken about 24 months after vaccination. CDR3 protein: CASRVDKGYTEAFF. The DNA of the CDR3 is TGTGCCAGCAGGGTGGACAAGGGGTATACTGAAGCTTTCTTT.